Sequencing of this T cell receptor (beta chain) was carried out in a study of blood T cell repertoires in COVID-19. The wider study: Samples representing acute and convalescent COVID-19 were sourced from the United States, Italy and Spain. T cells, B-cell-depleted T cells, or PBMCs supplied cDNA or gDNA.

The germline CDR1 and CDR2 sequences are SGHTA and FQGNSA. Trimming took 3 bases from V and 2 from J; bases not matched to a gene: 2. The CDR3 is 15 amino acids. Authors' methods: Estimates of nucleated cell counts were drawn from the amplification of reference gene primers. Produced via immunoSEQ multiplex PCR; TCRdb's table is partial and in-frame only. V and J calls and clone size are those listed in that table; D and trimming were worked out from the DNA. This repertoire shows under 95,000 clones, about 83% found once; its top ten account for roughly 2.2%. This sequence was found in a woman aged 70-85 years with acute or convalescent COVID-19. The genes are TRBV7-2 and TRBJ2-1; TRBD1 aligns across 9 bases. Sequenced: peripheral blood. CDR3 protein: CASSFRTGAYNEQFF. The DNA of the CDR3 is TGTGCCAGCAGCTTCCGGACAGGGGCCTACAATGAGCAGTTCTTC.